This T cell receptor (beta chain) was retrieved from a study of blood T cell repertoires in COVID-19. Study-level background: Sample material is recorded as cDNA or gDNA derived from T cells, B-cell-depleted T cells, or PBMCs.

TCRdb's copy holds only in-frame clones and misses some; the assay was immunoSEQ multiplex PCR. Of 140,000 or so clones listed, 88% are singletons. Germline V gene sequence: CDR1 SGHVS, CDR2 FQNEAQ. The CDR3 totals 15 residues. V lost 5 bases, J lost 5 bases, and 3 bases stayed unmatched. The sample consisted of peripheral blood. The chain uses TRBV7-8 and TRBJ2-2; 12 nucleotides line up with TRBD2. The clonotype originates from a man between 60 and 75 years old with active or convalescent COVID-19. The chain's CDR3 is CASSRGLAGTGELFF. In DNA, the CDR3 is TGTGCCAGCAGCCGAGGACTAGCGGGAACCGGGGAGCTGTTTTTT.